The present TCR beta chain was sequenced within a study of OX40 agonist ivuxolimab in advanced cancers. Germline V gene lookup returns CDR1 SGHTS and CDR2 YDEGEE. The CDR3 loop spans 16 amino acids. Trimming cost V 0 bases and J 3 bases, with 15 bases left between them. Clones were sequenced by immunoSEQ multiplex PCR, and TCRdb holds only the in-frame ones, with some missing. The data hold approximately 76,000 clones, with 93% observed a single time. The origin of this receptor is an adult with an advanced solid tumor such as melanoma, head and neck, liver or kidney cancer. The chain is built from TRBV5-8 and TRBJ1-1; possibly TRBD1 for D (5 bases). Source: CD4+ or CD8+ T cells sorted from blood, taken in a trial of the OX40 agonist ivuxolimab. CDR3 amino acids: CASSLGWEGEDTEAFF. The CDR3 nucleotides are TGTGCCAGCAGCTTGGGCTGGGAAGGGGAGGACACTGAAGCTTTCTTT.